The clone carrying this T cell receptor beta chain was found once. Its antigen is currently unknown. One junction end does not reproduce the germline sequence, and a read error may be involved. The sample is drawn from a study of tumor-infiltrating lymphocytes in primary liver carcinoma. Extraction of RNA together with DNA used about 17-30 mg of unsorted bulk tissue. The patients lived with chronic HBV infection and had not yet received any treatment. There were over 90% viable tumor cells in every single sample of tumor. TCR beta cDNA was prepared out of about 530 ng total RNA by means of a constant-region primer. Slightly modified ARM-PCR with three nested multiplex PCR rounds yielded TCR beta libraries. Rounds one and two of PCR, each of 10 cycles, were primed with TRBV1-TRBV30 forward primers and a C-beta reverse primer. In TCRdb, the multiplex PCR reads were re-called with MiXCR into one record per CDR3 protein. In the table there are roughly 53,000 distinct CDR3 sequences, about 80% of which are singletons.

The study's findings and limits: The study found only about 7-25% of top clones in all five tumor regions.

The germline gives CDR1 MGHRA, CDR2 YSYEKL. The CDR3 extends over 16 amino acids. Sequencing was performed on liver tumor tissue from sampling region 2. This sample's subset: tumor region T2, inferior pole. The chain carries TRBV4-1 and TRBJ2-7; D perhaps matches TRBD2 (6 bases). This TCR derives from a middle-aged man with primary liver carcinoma and hepatitis B virus infection. In DNA, the CDR3 is TGCGCTAGCAGCCAAGTCCCCGGAGATACCATGCGGGAACAGTACTTC. The encoded protein is CASSQVPGDTMREQYF.